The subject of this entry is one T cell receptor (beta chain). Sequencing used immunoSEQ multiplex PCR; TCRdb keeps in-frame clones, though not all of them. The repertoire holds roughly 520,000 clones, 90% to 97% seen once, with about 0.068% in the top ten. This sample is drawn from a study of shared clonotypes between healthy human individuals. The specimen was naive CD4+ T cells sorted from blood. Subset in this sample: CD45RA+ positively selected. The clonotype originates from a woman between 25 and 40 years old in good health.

CDR3 loop: CASSAAIGLGDTEAFF. The CDR3 region has the DNA TGTGCCAGCAGTGCCGCGATAGGGTTAGGGGACACTGAAGCTTTCTTT. The gene calls are TRBV27 and TRBJ1-1, with TRBD1 as a possible D gene (5 bases). Trimming removed 5 bases at V and 3 bases at J, with 19 bases between. CDR3 length: 16 amino acids. Germline V gene data show CDR1 as MNHEY and CDR2 as SMNVEV (reference sequence).